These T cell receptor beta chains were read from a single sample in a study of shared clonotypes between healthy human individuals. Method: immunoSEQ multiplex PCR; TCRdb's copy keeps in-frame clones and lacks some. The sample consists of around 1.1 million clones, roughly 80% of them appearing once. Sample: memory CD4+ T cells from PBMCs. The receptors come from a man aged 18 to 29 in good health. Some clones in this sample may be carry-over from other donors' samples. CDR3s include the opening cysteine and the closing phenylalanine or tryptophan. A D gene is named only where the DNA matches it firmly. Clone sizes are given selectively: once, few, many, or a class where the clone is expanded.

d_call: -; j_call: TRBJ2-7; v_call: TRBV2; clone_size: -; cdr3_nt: TGTGCCATGAAAACGGGACATTCCATTGGGGCGTACGAGCAGTACTTC; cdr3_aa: CAMKTGHSIGAYEQYF
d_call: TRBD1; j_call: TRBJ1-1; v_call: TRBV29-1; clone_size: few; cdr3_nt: TGCAGCGGACAGGGAGAACAATCTGAAGCTTTCTTT; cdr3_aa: CSGQGEQSEAFF
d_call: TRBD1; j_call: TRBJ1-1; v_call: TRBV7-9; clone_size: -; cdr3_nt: TGTGCCAGCAGCTTAAGGGGGCAGGGAGAATTCACTGAAGCTTTCTTT; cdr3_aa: CASSLRGQGEFTEAFF
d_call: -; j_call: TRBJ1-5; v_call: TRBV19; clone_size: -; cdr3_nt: TGTGCCAGTAAAGGAGGAAATAGCAATCAGCCCCAGCATTTT; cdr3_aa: CASKGGNSNQPQHF
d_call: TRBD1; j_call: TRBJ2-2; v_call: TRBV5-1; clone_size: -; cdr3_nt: TGCGCCAGCAGCCTTACAGGGGGATCCGGGGAGCTGTTTTTT; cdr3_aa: CASSLTGGSGELFF
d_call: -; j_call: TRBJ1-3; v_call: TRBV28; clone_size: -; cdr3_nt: TGTGCCAGCAGTTTTAATCGTCCTACTGGAAACACCATATATTTT; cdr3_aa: CASSFNRPTGNTIYF
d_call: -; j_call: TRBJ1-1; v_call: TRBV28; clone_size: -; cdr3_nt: TGTGCCAGCAGCCCGAGGGGGGAAGCTTTCTTT; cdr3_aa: CASSPRGEAFF
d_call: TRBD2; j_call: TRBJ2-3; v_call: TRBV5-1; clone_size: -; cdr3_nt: TGCGCCAGCAGCTTGGGACTAGCGGGCCCACCTAGCACAGATACGCAGTATTTT; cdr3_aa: CASSLGLAGPPSTDTQYF
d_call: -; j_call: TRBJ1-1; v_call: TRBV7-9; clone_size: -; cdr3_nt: TGTGCCAGCAGCTTAGCCGAGGTTTGGACGGCGAACACTGAAGCTTTCTTT; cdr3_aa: CASSLAEVWTANTEAFF
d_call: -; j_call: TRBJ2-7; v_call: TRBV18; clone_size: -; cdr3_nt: TGTGCCAGCTCACCAGGGGGAAAACCCTCCTACGAGCAGTACTTC; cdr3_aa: CASSPGGKPSYEQYF
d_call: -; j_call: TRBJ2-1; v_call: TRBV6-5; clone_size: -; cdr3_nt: TGTGCCAGCAGTTACTCTACTGGCAGTAAGTTCTTC; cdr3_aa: CASSYSTGSKFF
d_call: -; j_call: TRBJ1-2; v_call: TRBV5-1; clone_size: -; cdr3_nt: TGCGCCAGCAGCTTGCGAACAGTGGCGGGTACGGGCTACACCTTC; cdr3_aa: CASSLRTVAGTGYTF
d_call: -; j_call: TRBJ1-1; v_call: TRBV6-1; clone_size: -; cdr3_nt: TGTGCCAGCATCCCCAGGGCAGAGAGAAACACTGAAGCTTTCTTT; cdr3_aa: CASIPRAERNTEAFF
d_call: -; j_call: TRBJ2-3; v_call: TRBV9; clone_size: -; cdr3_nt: TGTGCCAGCAGCCCAAGGGGAGAGGGATTGGGCACAGATACGCAGTATTTT; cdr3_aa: CASSPRGEGLGTDTQYF
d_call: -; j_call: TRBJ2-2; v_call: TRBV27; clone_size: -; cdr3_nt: TGTGCCAGCAGACCTTTCGACCGCGGGGAGCTGTTTTTT; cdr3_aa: CASRPFDRGELFF
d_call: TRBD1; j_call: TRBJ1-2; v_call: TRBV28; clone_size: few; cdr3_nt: TGTGCCAGCAGGATAACAGGGGGCATCACCTTC; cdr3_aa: CASRITGGITF
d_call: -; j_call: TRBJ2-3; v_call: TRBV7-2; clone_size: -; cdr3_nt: TGTGCCAGCAGCCGCAGGACTTCTAGCACAGATACGCAGTATTTT; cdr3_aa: CASSRRTSSTDTQYF
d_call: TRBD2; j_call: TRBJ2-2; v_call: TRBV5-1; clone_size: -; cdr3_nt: TGCGCCAGCAGCCGGATTGGAGTAGCGGGAGGCAACACCGGGGAGCTGTTTTTT; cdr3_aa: CASSRIGVAGGNTGELFF
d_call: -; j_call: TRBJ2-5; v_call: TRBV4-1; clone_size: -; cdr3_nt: TGCGCCAGCAGCCAAGGTTTCAACCAAGAGACCCAGTACTTC; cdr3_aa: CASSQGFNQETQYF
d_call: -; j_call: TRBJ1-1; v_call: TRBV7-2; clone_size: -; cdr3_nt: TGTGCCAGCAGCTTCCAGTGGAACACTGAAGCTTTCTTT; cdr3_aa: CASSFQWNTEAFF
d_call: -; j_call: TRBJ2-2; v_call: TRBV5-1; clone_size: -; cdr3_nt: TGCGCCAGCAGCTTGGGATCCGGGGGCACCGGGGAGCTGTTTTTT; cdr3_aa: CASSLGSGGTGELFF
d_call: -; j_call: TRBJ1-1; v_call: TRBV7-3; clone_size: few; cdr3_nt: TGTGCCAGCAGCTTAATCCCCGGGGACACTGAAGCTTTCTTT; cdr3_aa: CASSLIPGDTEAFF
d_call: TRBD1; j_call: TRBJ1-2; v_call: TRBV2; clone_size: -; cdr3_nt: TGTGCCAGCAGGGGACAGGGGGGCTACACCTTC; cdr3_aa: CASRGQGGYTF
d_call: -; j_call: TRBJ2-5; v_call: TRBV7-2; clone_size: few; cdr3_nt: TGTGCCAGCAGCTTTTTCTTAGGGGACGGGGAAGAGACCCAGTACTTC; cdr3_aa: CASSFFLGDGEETQYF
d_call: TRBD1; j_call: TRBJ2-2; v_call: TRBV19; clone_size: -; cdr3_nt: TGTGCCAGTAGCCGTCCCGCGGACAGGGGGGGAACCGGGGAGCTGTTTTTT; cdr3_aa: CASSRPADRGGTGELFF
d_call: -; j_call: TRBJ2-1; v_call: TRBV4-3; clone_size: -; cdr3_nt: TGCGCCAGCAGCCAAGATTTATCGGCGGGGATCAATGAGCAGTTCTTC; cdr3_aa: CASSQDLSAGINEQFF
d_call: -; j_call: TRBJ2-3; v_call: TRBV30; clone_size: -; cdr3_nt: TGTGCCTGGGGGACGGTTAACACAGATACGCAGTATTTT; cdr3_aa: CAWGTVNTDTQYF
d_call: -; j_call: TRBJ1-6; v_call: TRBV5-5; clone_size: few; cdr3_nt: TGTGCCAGCAGCTCGACTCCTGATGGGAATTCACCCCTCCACTTT; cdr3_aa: CASSSTPDGNSPLHF
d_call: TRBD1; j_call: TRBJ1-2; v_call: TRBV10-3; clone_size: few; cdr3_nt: TGTGCCATCAGTGGCCAGGGGGCGAGGAATGGCTACACCTTC; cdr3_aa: CAISGQGARNGYTF
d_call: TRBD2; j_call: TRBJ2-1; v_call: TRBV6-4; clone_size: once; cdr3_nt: TGTGCCAGCAGTGCAGGACCTAGCGGGGTCAATGAGCAGTTCTTC; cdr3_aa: CASSAGPSGVNEQFF
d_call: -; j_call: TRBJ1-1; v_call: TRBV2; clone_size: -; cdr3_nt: TGTGCCAGCAGTGACCGCCAGGGGACTGAAGCTTTCTTT; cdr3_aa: CASSDRQGTEAFF
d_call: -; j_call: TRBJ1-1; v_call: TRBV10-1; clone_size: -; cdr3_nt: TGCGCCAGCAGTGAGTCGCCGGGACCGAACACTGAAGCTTTCTTT; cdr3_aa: CASSESPGPNTEAFF
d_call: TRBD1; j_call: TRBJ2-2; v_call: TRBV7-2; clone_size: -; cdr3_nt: TGTGCCAGCAGGGGACAGGGGAGAGTCACCGGGGAGCTGTTTTTT; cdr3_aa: CASRGQGRVTGELFF
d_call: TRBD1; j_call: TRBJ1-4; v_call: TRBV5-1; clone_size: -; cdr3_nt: TGCGCCAGCAGCTTGGCCGCGACAGGGTCGGAAAAACTGTTTTTT; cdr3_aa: CASSLAATGSEKLFF
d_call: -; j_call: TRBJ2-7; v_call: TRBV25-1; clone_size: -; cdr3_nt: TGTGCCAGCAGTGGGGCCAGGGGCACCGAGCAGTACTTC; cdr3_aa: CASSGARGTEQYF
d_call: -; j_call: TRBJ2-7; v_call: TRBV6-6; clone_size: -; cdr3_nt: TGTGCCAGCAGTTACGGCACCAGCTACGAGCAGTACTTC; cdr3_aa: CASSYGTSYEQYF
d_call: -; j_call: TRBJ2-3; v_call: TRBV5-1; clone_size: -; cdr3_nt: TGCGCCAGCAGCTTGGGCCCGGAAGCAGATACGCAGTATTTT; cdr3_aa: CASSLGPEADTQYF
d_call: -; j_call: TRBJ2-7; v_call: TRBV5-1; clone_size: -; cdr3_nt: TGCGCCAGCAGCTTGGGCGGTCGGGAGTGGAGCGAGCAGTACTTC; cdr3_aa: CASSLGGREWSEQYF
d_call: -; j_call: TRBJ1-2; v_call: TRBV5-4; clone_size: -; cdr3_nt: TGTGCCAGCAGCAACGGGGGGCTAGGGGAATATGGCTACACCTTC; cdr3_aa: CASSNGGLGEYGYTF
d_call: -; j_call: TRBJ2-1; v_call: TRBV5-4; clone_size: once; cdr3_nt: TGTGCCAGCAGCTCTTACTCGGGAGTTAGGGGCCCCTACAATGAGCAGTTCTTC; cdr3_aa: CASSSYSGVRGPYNEQFF
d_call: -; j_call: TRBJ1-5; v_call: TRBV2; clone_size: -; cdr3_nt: TGTGCCGGCAGTGGGGGTAATCAGCCCCAGCATTTT; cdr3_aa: CAGSGGNQPQHF
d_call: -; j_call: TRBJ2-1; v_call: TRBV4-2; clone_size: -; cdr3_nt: TGTGCCAGCAGCCAGACCACCCAGCACAATGAGCAGTTCTTC; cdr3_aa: CASSQTTQHNEQFF
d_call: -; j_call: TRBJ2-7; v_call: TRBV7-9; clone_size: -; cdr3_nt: TGTGCCAGCAGCTCGCCTCCCAGGGCCGAGCAGTACTTC; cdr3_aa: CASSSPPRAEQYF
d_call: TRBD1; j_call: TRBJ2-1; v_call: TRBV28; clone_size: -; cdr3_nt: TGTGCCAGCAGTACCTTGACAGGGAACAATGAGCAGTTCTTC; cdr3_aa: CASSTLTGNNEQFF
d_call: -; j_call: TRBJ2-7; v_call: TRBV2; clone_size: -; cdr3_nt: TGTGCCAGCAGTGAAGCAGTAGCATTAGGGTTTTCCTACTACGAGCAGTACTTC; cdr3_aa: CASSEAVALGFSYYEQYF
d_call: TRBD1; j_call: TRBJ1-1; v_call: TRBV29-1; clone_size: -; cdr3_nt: TGCAGCGGGAACAGGGGCATGGGTGAAGCTTTCTTT; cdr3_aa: CSGNRGMGEAFF
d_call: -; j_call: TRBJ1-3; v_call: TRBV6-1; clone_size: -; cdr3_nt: TGTGCCAGCCCCGCCCCGGGATCCTCTGGAAACACCATATATTTT; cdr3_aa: CASPAPGSSGNTIYF
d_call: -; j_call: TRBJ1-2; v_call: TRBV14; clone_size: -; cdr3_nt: TGTGCCAGCAGCCAGCAACAGGGAAACTATGGCTACACCTTC; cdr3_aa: CASSQQQGNYGYTF
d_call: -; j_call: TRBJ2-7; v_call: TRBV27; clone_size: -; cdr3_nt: TGTGCCAGCAGTTTTCTGTCCGGGTCCTACGAGCAGTACTTC; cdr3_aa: CASSFLSGSYEQYF
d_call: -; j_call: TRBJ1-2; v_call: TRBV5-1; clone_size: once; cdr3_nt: TGCGCCATTCCTTCCGAGCACAGCGGAGGCTACACCTTC; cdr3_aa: CAIPSEHSGGYTF
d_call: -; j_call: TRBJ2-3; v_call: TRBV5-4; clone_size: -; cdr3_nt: TGTGCCAGCAGTCCCCTTCAGGGGACAGATACGCAGTATTTT; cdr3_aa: CASSPLQGTDTQYF
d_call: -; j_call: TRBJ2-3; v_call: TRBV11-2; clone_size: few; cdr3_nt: TGTGCCAGCAGCCCCGGGAACAGCGGGAGCACAGATACGCAGTATTTT; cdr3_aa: CASSPGNSGSTDTQYF
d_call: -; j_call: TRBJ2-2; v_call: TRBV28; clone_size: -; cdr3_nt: TGTGCCAGCACTGTAGCATCGAACACCGGGGAGCTGTTTTTT; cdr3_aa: CASTVASNTGELFF